This T cell receptor (beta chain) comes out of a study of T-cell memory formation after mild COVID-19. MiXCR was run by TCRdb on the 5' RACE reads, yielding one entry per CDR3 protein. The top ten hold around 8.4% of the sample, which has a few hundred thousand distinct CDR3 sequences, less than 25% seen once. With 0 bases removed from V and 1 base from J, the gap between germline ends came to 4 bases. This CDR3 has 14 amino acids. The V gene's germline CDR1 is LNHDA and CDR2 SQIVND (reference sequence). The sample comprised PBMCs or a T cell subset sorted from them (not recorded which). The V call is TRBV19, the J call TRBJ2-1; no reliable D call. The receptor comes from an adult woman who had mild COVID-19 (a few samples of this study predate the infection). Cell type and time point are not known. The CDR3 coding sequence is TGTGCCAGTAGTATAGACGGGTCCTACAATGAGCAGTTCTTC. Protein sequence: CASSIDGSYNEQFF. Together with reference TRBV19 and TRBJ2-1, the CDR3 gives the full variable domain: DGGITQSPKYLFRKEGQNVTLSCEQNLNHDAMYWYRQDPGQGLRLIYYSQIVNDFQKGDIAEGYSVSREKKESFPLTVTSAQKNPTAFYLCASSIDGSYNEQFFGPGTRLTVL.